This is a list of T cell receptor beta chains from one sample in a study of post-analysis software for immune sequencing data. One entry per CDR3 protein results from TCRdb running MiXCR on the PCR reads. This table has about 620,000 distinct CDR3 sequences, 44% appearing once. The sequencing input was blood. The source of these receptors is a girl aged 5-17 years with multiple sclerosis. Each CDR3 is given with its conserved first and last residue. The order of the fields is J gene, D gene, V gene, clone size, CDR3 DNA, CDR3 protein. A D gene is named only where the DNA matches it firmly. Clone size is given for some rows only: seen once, a few or many times, or a class if the clone is expanded.

TRBJ2-5	TRBD2	TRBV6-5	once	TGTGCCAGCAGTCACGGACTAGTCCAAGAGACCCAGTACTTC	CASSHGLVQETQYF
TRBJ2-7	TRBD2	TRBV3-1	-	TGTGCCAGCAGCCGAGGGGCTAGCGGTATTTACGAGCAGTACTTC	CASSRGASGIYEQYF
TRBJ2-7	TRBD2	TRBV4-2	few	TGTGCCAGCAGCCAAGATCGGGACTACTCTACACCCTACGAGCAGTACTTC	CASSQDRDYSTPYEQYF
TRBJ2-1	-	TRBV7-9	-	TGTGCCAGCAGCTTAGCGTGGAGTGGTGACTACAATGAGCAGTTCTTC	CASSLAWSGDYNEQFF
TRBJ1-5	TRBD1	TRBV12-3/TRBV12-4	-	TGTGCCAGCAGCCCCACAGGGGCAGCTGGGAATCAGCCCCAGCATTTT	CASSPTGAAGNQPQHF
TRBJ2-3	TRBD2	TRBV7-2	-	TGTGCCAGCAGCCGCCGACTAGCGGGGGATCTTAGCACAGATACGCAGTATTTT	CASSRRLAGDLSTDTQYF
TRBJ2-3	TRBD2	TRBV7-2	-	TGTGCCAGCAGCTTTCTAGCGGCTAGCACAGATACGCAGTATTTT	CASSFLAASTDTQYF
TRBJ2-1	TRBD2	TRBV20-1	few	TGCAGTGCGGACGCTCCTTGGCTAGCGGGAGGTTACAATGAGCAGTTCTTC	CSADAPWLAGGYNEQFF
TRBJ2-5	-	TRBV7-7	-	TGTGCCAGCAGCTCTCAAATGGGCTCAGGAGAGACCCAGTACTTC	CASSSQMGSGETQYF
TRBJ2-3	-	TRBV7-2	-	TGTGCCAGCAGTCTGATTCCCAGCACAGATACGCAGTATTTT	CASSLIPSTDTQYF
TRBJ2-1	TRBD2	TRBV12-3/TRBV12-4	-	TGTGCCAGCAGTTTATGGGGGACTAGAGGAGGGGAGCAGTTCTTC	CASSLWGTRGGEQFF